Below, one T cell receptor beta chain is given with its context. The antigen remains undetermined. It may be a read error: a sequence one base away is much more abundant. The data derive from a study of tumor-infiltrating lymphocytes in primary liver carcinoma. Germline V CDR1 and CDR2: SGHKS, YYEKEE (reference sequence). The CDR3 length is 18 residues. The study, taken as a whole, reports: Tumors significantly exceeded blood in top-250-clone fraction (p = 0.039). Bulk unsorted samples prevented comparison of CD4+ and CD8+ repertoires. Tumor-adjacent and tumor-blood pairs overlapped less than tumor region pairs did.

Germline DNA was extracted too, while blood RNA derived from unsorted whole blood. A primer matching the constant region was used to make TCR beta cDNA from approximately 0.45 ug of total RNA. Three nested multiplex PCR rounds, a slightly modified ARM-PCR, produced the libraries for TCR beta. In the first two PCR rounds, TRBV1-TRBV30 forward primers were paired with a C-beta reverse primer, and each round lasted around 10 cycles. TCRdb used MiXCR to reprocess the multiplex PCR reads, holding one entry per CDR3 protein. The sample lists about 300,000 distinct CDR3 sequences, about 62% occurring once.

The chain combines TRBV5-5 with TRBJ2-4; TRBD2 aligns across 11 bases. The clonotype comes from a man aged 40-49 years with primary liver carcinoma and hepatitis B virus infection. Specimen: peripheral blood. The CDR3 nucleotides read TGTACCAGCAGTCCGACTAGCGGGGATACTCTAGCCAAAAACATTCAGTACTTC. It yields the protein CTSSPTSGDTLAKNIQYF.